These 13 T cell receptor beta chains were sequenced from one sample in a study of CD8 T cells in ankylosing spondylitis. TCRdb redid the calling of the 5' RACE reads with MiXCR, one entry per CDR3 protein. The sample comprises approximately 35,000 distinct CDR3 sequences, 12% to 15% of which are singletons, and approximately 35% rests with the top ten. Sequencing was carried out using blood. The receptor source for this set is a male donor with ankylosing spondylitis or in good health (not recorded which).

This clonotype has only a few counts. This rearrangement joins TRBV28 to TRBJ1-2; unclear D gene. Trimming took off 4 bases at V and 8 bases at J, with 8 bases between the two ends. The CDR3 is 11 residues long. Germline values: CDR1 MDHEN, CDR2 SYDVKM. Here the CDR3 reads CASSYQGGYTF. Here the CDR3 DNA reads TGTGCCAGCAGTTATCAAGGGGGCTACACCTTC.

This clonotype was picked up a small number of times. The rearrangement uses TRBV5-1 and TRBJ2-1, with 7 bases matching TRBD2. This CDR3 comprises 15 residues. The junction had 8 bases not matched to a gene; V was cut back by 1 base and J by 7 bases. Germline CDR1 is SGHRS and CDR2 is YFSETQ. The CDR3 sequence is CASSLLDRAGNEQFF. DNA of the CDR3: TGCGCCAGCAGCTTGTTAGATAGAGCGGGGAATGAGCAGTTCTTC.

This sequence joins TRBV4-1 and TRBJ1-1; D might be TRBD1 (6 bases). The CDR3 contains 15 residues. The germline V and J ends were trimmed by 6 bases and 7 bases, with 21 bases remaining between them. Germline CDR1 reads MGHRA; CDR2 reads YSYEKL. The CDR3 bases are TGCGCCAGCAGTCCATTAGAACGTAACAGGGATGAAGCTTTCTTT. This sequence encodes CASSPLERNRDEAFF.

The chain has TRBV3-1 and TRBJ2-3, with D perhaps assigned TRBD1 or TRBD2 (7 bases each). CDR1 and CDR2 (germline): LGHDT, YNNKEL (reference sequence). The length of the CDR3 is 16 residues. The ends were cut back, 4 bases at V and 5 bases at J, with 19 bases in the middle. The CDR3 here is CASSPIAGGGVDTQYF. The DNA of the CDR3 is TGTGCCAGCAGCCCAATAGCAGGGGGGGGTGTAGATACGCAGTATTTT.

This clonotype has a count of ten or more. The rearrangement uses TRBV7-3 and TRBJ2-7; D call uncertain. This CDR3 has 12 residues. V lost 1 base to trimming and J lost 7 bases, with 8 bases between them. CDR1 and CDR2 from the germline V gene are SGHTA and FQGTGA. DNA for the CDR3: TGTGCCAGCAGCTTAAGAAGGGATGAGCAGTACTTC. This translates into CASSLRRDEQYF.

The chain couples TRBV5-1 to TRBJ2-6; D tentatively reads TRBD1 or TRBD2 (7 bases each). The CDR3 length is 16 residues. Between the trimmed V and J ends, which lost 4 bases and 2 bases, there was a span of 13 bases. Germline CDR1 SGHRS, CDR2 YFSETQ. In DNA, the CDR3 is TGCGCCAGCAGCCCCCAGGGGGGGGCTGGGGCCAACGTCCTGACTTTC. This encodes CASSPQGGAGANVLTF. Combining the CDR3 with reference TRBV5-1 and TRBJ2-6 gives the whole variable domain KAGVTQTPRYLIKTRGQQVTLSCSPISGHRSVSWYQQTPGQGLQFLFEYFSETQRNKGNFPGRFSGRQFSNSRSEMNVSTLELGDSALYLCASSPQGGAGANVLTFGAGSRLTVL.

The chain joins TRBV9 to TRBJ2-3, with TRBD1 matching 10 bases. Germline V lookup: CDR1 SGDLS, CDR2 YYNGEE. Trimming at V came to 0 bases and at J to 4 bases, leaving 5 bases not matched to a gene. The CDR3 is 16 residues long. CDR3 bases: TGTGCCAGCAGCGTAGATGGACAGGGGGGACCAGATACGCAGTATTTT. Its translation is CASSVDGQGGPDTQYF.

This clonotype counts as large. The chain carries TRBV9 and TRBJ2-5; D may be TRBD2 (6 bases). V was cut by 3 bases and J by 2 bases, with 11 bases left in between. CDR1 and CDR2 from the germline V gene are SGDLS and YYNGEE. The CDR3 is 14 amino acids. As DNA, the CDR3 is TGTGCCAGCAGCGGAATGGGACTTCAAGAGACCCAGTACTTC. Amino acids: CASSGMGLQETQYF.

This clonotype was observed a single time. The CDR3 DNA follows: TGTGCCAGCAGTTATGGGACAGGCAATGAGCAGTTCTTC. Translated, it gives CASSYGTGNEQFF. The J gene is TRBJ2-1, the V gene TRBV6-2 or TRBV6-3, with 8 bases lining up with TRBD1. V dropped 3 bases and J dropped 6; count of bases not matched to a gene: 1. The CDR3 consists of 13 residues. The germline V gene encodes CDR1 MNHEY and CDR2 SVGEGT.

The V and J genes are TRBV7-2 and TRBJ2-3; 11 positions agree with TRBD2. Looked up from germline, CDR1 is SGHTA and CDR2 is FQGNSA. This CDR3 is 17 amino acids long. V gave up 5 bases and J gave up 4 bases; unmatched junction bases: 11. CDR3 nucleotide sequence: TGTGCCAGCAGCCCGTCTAGCGGGGGGCTTCCAGCAGATACGCAGTATTTT. Residues: CASSPSSGGLPADTQYF.

CDR3 in amino acids: CAISLGLAHSYNEQFF. Written as DNA, the CDR3 is TGTGCCATCAGTCTGGGACTAGCCCACTCCTACAATGAGCAGTTCTTC. The rearrangement joins TRBV10-3 to TRBJ2-1, with 9 positions matching TRBD2. The CDR3 is 16 amino acids. V dropped 5 bases and J dropped 0; count of bases not matched to a gene: 5. CDR1 and CDR2 from the germline V gene are ENHRY and SYGVKD.

V and J are TRBV6-2 or TRBV6-3 and TRBJ2-7; no reliable D call. Trimming cost V 3 bases and J 2 bases, with 8 bases left between them. CDR1 and CDR2 (germline): MNHEY, SVGEGT. There are 13 residues in the CDR3. CDR3 loop: CASSYSLAYEQYF. The DNA for the CDR3 is TGTGCCAGCAGTTATTCCTTAGCCTACGAGCAGTACTTC.

V and J are TRBV6-2 or TRBV6-3 and TRBJ2-1; the D is unclear. Trimming took off 2 bases at V and 8 bases at J, with 13 bases between the two ends. Germline values: CDR1 MNHEY, CDR2 SVGEGT. The CDR3 is made up of 14 amino acids. The DNA of the CDR3 is TGTGCCAGCAGTTACCTGCATATGGTCGATGAGCAGTTCTTC. Encoded protein: CASSYLHMVDEQFF.